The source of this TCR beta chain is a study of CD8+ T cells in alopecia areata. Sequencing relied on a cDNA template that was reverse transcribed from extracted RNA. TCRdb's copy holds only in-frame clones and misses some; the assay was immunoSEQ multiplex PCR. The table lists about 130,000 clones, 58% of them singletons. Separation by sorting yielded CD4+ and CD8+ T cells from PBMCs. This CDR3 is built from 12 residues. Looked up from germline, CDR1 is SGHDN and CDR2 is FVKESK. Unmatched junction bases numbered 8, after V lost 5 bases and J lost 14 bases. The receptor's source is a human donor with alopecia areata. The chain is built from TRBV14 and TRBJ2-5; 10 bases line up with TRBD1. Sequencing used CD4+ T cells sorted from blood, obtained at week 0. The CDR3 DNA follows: TGTGCCAGCAGCACGGGACAGGGGCCGGGATACTTC. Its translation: CASSTGQGPGYF.